Listed here is a single TCR beta chain. Clones were sequenced by immunoSEQ multiplex PCR, and TCRdb holds only the in-frame ones, with some missing. The table lists 69,000 or so clones, roughly 93% of them singletons. The CDR3 spans 12 residues. Losses at the gene ends were 5 bases for V and 11 bases for J; bases not matched to a gene: 5. CDR1 and CDR2 from the germline V gene are SEHNR and FQNEAQ (reference sequence). This sample was taken from a study of T cell changes during pregnancy in multiple sclerosis. The TCR sequence derives from a female donor with multiple sclerosis, enrolled in a pregnancy study. Sequences were derived from peripheral blood, sampled in the third trimester of pregnancy. The chain has TRBV7-9 and TRBJ1-1, with 10 bases matching TRBD1. This CDR3 reads CASSDRGRKAFF. DNA for the CDR3: TGTGCCAGCAGCGACAGGGGGCGAAAGGCTTTCTTT.